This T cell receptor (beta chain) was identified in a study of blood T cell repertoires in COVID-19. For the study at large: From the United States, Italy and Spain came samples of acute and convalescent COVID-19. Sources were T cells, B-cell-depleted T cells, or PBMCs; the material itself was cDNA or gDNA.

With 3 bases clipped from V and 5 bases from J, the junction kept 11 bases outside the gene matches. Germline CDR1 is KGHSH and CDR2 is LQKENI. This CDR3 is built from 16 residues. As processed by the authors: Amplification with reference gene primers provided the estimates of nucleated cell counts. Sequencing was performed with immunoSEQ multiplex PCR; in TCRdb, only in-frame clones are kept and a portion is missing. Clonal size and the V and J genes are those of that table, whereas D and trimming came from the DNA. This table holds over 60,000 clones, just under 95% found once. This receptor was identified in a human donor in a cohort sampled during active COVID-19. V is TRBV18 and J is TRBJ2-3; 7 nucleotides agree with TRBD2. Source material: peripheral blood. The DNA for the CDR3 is TGTGCCAGCTCACCGGTCGGGGGGAGAGCTGTAGATACGCAGTATTTT. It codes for CASSPVGGRAVDTQYF.